These 30 T cell receptor beta chains share one sample of origin, sequenced in a study of CD8+ T cells in alopecia areata. Treatment given: oral pan-JAK inhibitor, 5-10 mg twice daily. In each case, RNA was isolated and then reverse transcribed into cDNA as the sequencing template. Assay: immunoSEQ multiplex PCR; the TCRdb copy retains only in-frame clones and omits some. The sample records about 250,000 clones, around three fifths being singletons. The sequencing here drew on CD4+ T cells sorted from blood, taken at roughly week 52, from a patient treated with tofacitinib. The receptors originated from a human donor with alopecia areata.

Notes on this clone: A junction end diverges from the germline sequence, so it may reflect a read error. The chain is built from TRBV7-9 and TRBJ1-4, with D hard to call. The germline CDR1 and CDR2 sequences are SEHNR and FQNEAQ (reference sequence). This CDR3 region has 13 residues. The CDR3 nucleotides read TGCGCCAGCAGCCAAGACCGGGATGAAAAACTGTTTTTT. It encodes CASSQDRDEKLFF.

This chain's CDR3 is CSVLGQGTHNEQFF. DNA for the CDR3: TGCAGCGTTTTAGGTCAGGGTACCCACAATGAGCAGTTCTTC. The rearrangement joins TRBV29-1 to TRBJ2-1, with D possibly matching TRBD1 (5 bases). Per the germline V gene, CDR1 is SQVTM and CDR2 is ANQGSEA. This CDR3 contains 14 residues. V was trimmed by 5 bases and J by 5 bases, leaving 16 bases between them.

This clone was counted only a few times. This chain joins TRBV6-6 and TRBJ2-7, with D hard to call. Per germline, CDR1 MNHNY and CDR2 SVGAGI (reference sequence). The CDR3 runs 16 residues. V lost 0 bases and J lost 2, with 14 bases in between. CDR3 protein: CASSYSAFDSAYEQYF. The CDR3 DNA follows: TGTGCCAGCAGTTACTCTGCCTTCGACTCGGCCTACGAGCAGTACTTC.

This clone was found a few times. The chain has TRBV6-5 and TRBJ1-2; 8 bases are a match to TRBD1. This CDR3 contains 16 residues. Looked up from germline, CDR1 is MNHEY and CDR2 is SVGAGI. The J segment lost 4 bases and the V segment lost 0 bases, leaving 7 bases of the junction unmatched. As DNA, the CDR3 is TGTGCCAGCAGTTACTCCAGGACAGGGTACGGCTATGGCTACACCTTC. Encoded protein: CASSYSRTGYGYGYTF.

This chain connects TRBV30 to TRBJ2-3; 11 nucleotides align to TRBD2. Germline V lookup: CDR1 GTSNPN, CDR2 SVGIG (reference sequence). V dropped 8 bases and J dropped 5; count of bases not matched to a gene: 6. This CDR3 comprises 13 residues. CDR3 sequence reads: CAGSGTSGDTQYF. The CDR3 region has the DNA TGTGCCGGCTCCGGGACTAGCGGAGATACGCAGTATTTT.

V and J are TRBV7-3 and TRBJ2-1; D gene uncertain. Germline V gene data show CDR1 as SGHTA and CDR2 as FQGTGA. V was cut by 2 bases and J by 5 bases, with 7 bases left in between. There are 13 residues in the CDR3. CDR3 coding DNA: TGTGCCAGCAGCTTAGAGAGAGACAATGAGCAGTTCTTC. Translation: CASSLERDNEQFF. The variable domain in full, completed from reference TRBV7-3 and TRBJ2-1, reads GAGVSQTPSNKVTEKGKYVELRCDPISGHTALYWYRQSLGQGPEFLIYFQGTGAADDSGLPNDRFFAVRPEGSVSTLKIQRTERGDSAVYLCASSLERDNEQFFGPGTRLTVL.

The chain couples TRBV5-6 to TRBJ2-1, with D tentatively TRBD2 (6 bases). The CDR3 totals 15 residues. Trimming left V 0 bases short and J 2 bases short, with 9 bases between. In germline, CDR1 is SGHDT, CDR2 YYEEEE. CDR3: CASSLAGEAYNEQFF. The CDR3, as DNA: TGTGCCAGCAGCTTGGCCGGGGAGGCCTACAATGAGCAGTTCTTC. The variable domain in full, with the rest retrieved from reference TRBV5-6 and TRBJ2-1, is DAGVTQSPTHLIKTRGQQVTLRCSPKSGHDTVSWYQQALGQGPQFIFQYYEEEERQRGNFPDRFSGHQFPNYSSELNVNALLLGDSALYLCASSLAGEAYNEQFFGPGTRLTVL.

V is TRBV7-2 and J is TRBJ2-1; D is uncertain. V dropped 6 bases and J dropped 8 bases, with 8 bases sitting between them. The CDR3 has 11 amino acids. Germline CDR1 reads SGHTA; CDR2 reads FQGNSA. CDR3 bases: TGTGCCAGCAGTCTAATCGATGAGCAGTTCTTC. Protein sequence: CASSLIDEQFF.

DNA of the CDR3: TGTGCCAGCAGCCAAAACCGAGAGACCCAGTACTTC. It translates to CASSQNRETQYF. This chain joins TRBV7-9 and TRBJ2-5; D is ambiguous. The CDR3 is made up of 12 amino acids. CDR1 and CDR2 from the germline V gene are SEHNR and FQNEAQ (reference sequence). V lost 5 bases and J 4 bases, leaving 8 bases between the germline ends.

V and J are TRBV7-2 and TRBJ1-2, with 9 bases lining up with TRBD1. V gave up 5 bases and J gave up 6 bases; unmatched junction bases: 7. This CDR3 spans 14 amino acids. The germline V gene encodes CDR1 SGHTA and CDR2 FQGNSA. The DNA of the CDR3 is TGTGCCAGCAGCCCTATAACAGGGGGCCATGGCTACACCTTC. It codes for CASSPITGGHGYTF.

J is TRBJ1-1 and V is TRBV30; D gene ambiguous. CDR1 is GTSNPN, CDR2 SVGIG, per germline (reference sequence). The CDR3 sequence is 10 residues long. V gave up 5 bases and J gave up 4 bases, with 5 bases separating them. The CDR3 spells CAWGRTEAFF. The CDR3 DNA reads as TGTGCCTGGGGCCGCACTGAAGCTTTCTTT.

J is TRBJ1-2 and V is TRBV10-3; perhaps TRBD1 as D (5 bases). From germline, CDR1 is ENHRY and CDR2 SYGVKD. Deletions cut 2 bases from V and 5 bases from J, with 9 bases between. The CDR3 has 13 amino acids. CDR3 sequence (DNA): TGTGCCATCAGTGAGGCGGGGGTATATGGCTACACCTTC. It encodes CAISEAGVYGYTF.

The sample holds a few counts of this clone. The chain carries TRBV14 and TRBJ1-2; possible D gene TRBD1, 5 bases. This CDR3 spans 14 amino acids. CDR1 is SGHDN and CDR2 is FVKESK in the germline V gene. Between the trimmed V and J ends, which lost 1 base and 8 bases, there was a span of 14 bases. As DNA, the CDR3 is TGTGCCAGCAGCCAAGTGGGCAGGGAGGACGGCTACACCTTC. This encodes CASSQVGREDGYTF. Full variable domain (missing parts from reference TRBV14 and TRBJ1-2): EAGVTQFPSHSVIEKGQTVTLRCDPISGHDNLYWYRRVMGKEIKFLLHFVKESKQDESGMPNNRFLAERTGGTYSTLKVQPAELEDSGVYFCASSQVGREDGYTFGSGTRLTVV.

This chain joins TRBV7-9 and TRBJ2-1; D is perhaps TRBD2 (5 bases). The V end lost 2 bases, the J end lost 9 bases, and 17 bases lay between the germline ends. This CDR3 spans 15 amino acids. The V gene's germline CDR1 is SEHNR and CDR2 FQNEAQ (reference sequence). The CDR3 DNA is TGTGCCAGCAGCTTAAGCTTACTAGACCTCCGTGAGCAGTTCTTC. Protein sequence: CASSLSLLDLREQFF.

The V call is TRBV5-6, the J call TRBJ2-7; 8 bases match TRBD2. The CDR3 runs to 14 residues. Germline V lookup: CDR1 SGHDT, CDR2 YYEEEE. After removal of 4 bases from V and 6 bases from J, the junction contained 9 bases not matched to a gene. The CDR3 DNA is TGTGCCAGCAGCCGTTCCGGGACTAGTATCGAGCAGTACTTC. Translated, it gives CASSRSGTSIEQYF. Combining the CDR3 with reference TRBV5-6 and TRBJ2-7 gives the whole variable domain DAGVTQSPTHLIKTRGQQVTLRCSPKSGHDTVSWYQQALGQGPQFIFQYYEEEERQRGNFPDRFSGHQFPNYSSELNVNALLLGDSALYLCASSRSGTSIEQYFGPGTRLTVT.

The chain employs TRBV5-1 and TRBJ2-1, with 11 bases lining up with TRBD2. Looked up from germline, CDR1 is SGHRS and CDR2 is YFSETQ. The length of the CDR3 is 15 residues. V was pared by 2 bases and J by 7 bases, with 5 bases of the junction left unmatched. The CDR3 spells CASSFIAGGPNEQFF. The CDR3 coding sequence is TGCGCCAGCAGCTTCATAGCGGGGGGGCCAAATGAGCAGTTCTTC.

The gene calls are TRBV5-6 and TRBJ2-7; unclear D gene. The CDR3 sequence is 12 residues long. Germline values: CDR1 SGHDT, CDR2 YYEEEE. V was cut by 2 bases and J by 5 bases, with 8 bases left in between. The CDR3 DNA reads as TGTGCCAGCAGCTTCCACAGCGACGAGCAGTACTTC. It specifies CASSFHSDEQYF. The entire variable domain, with the rest obtained from reference TRBV5-6 and TRBJ2-7, is as follows: DAGVTQSPTHLIKTRGQQVTLRCSPKSGHDTVSWYQQALGQGPQFIFQYYEEEERQRGNFPDRFSGHQFPNYSSELNVNALLLGDSALYLCASSFHSDEQYFGPGTRLTVT.

V is TRBV9 and J is TRBJ2-3; 8 positions match TRBD2. This CDR3 is built from 14 residues. Germline V lookup: CDR1 SGDLS, CDR2 YYNGEE. J was trimmed by 6 bases and V by 6 bases; bases with no gene match: 9. The CDR3 nucleotides are TGTGCCAGCAATGCGGGGGGACTCCTCGATACGCAGTATTTT. This sequence encodes CASNAGGLLDTQYF.

This clone occurred many times. This chain joins TRBV9 and TRBJ1-3; no definite D call. The CDR3 length is 14 residues. In germline, CDR1 is SGDLS, CDR2 YYNGEE. V was trimmed by 5 bases and J by 0 bases, leaving 9 bases between them. CDR3 nucleotide sequence: TGTGCCAGCAGTGGACCGCTCTCTGGAAACACCATATATTTT. Amino acids: CASSGPLSGNTIYF.

This clone was seen just once. This chain joins TRBV29-1 and TRBJ1-1, with D maybe TRBD1 (5 bases). V was cut by 8 bases and J by 3 bases, with 19 bases left in between. CDR3 length: 14 amino acids. Germline V gives CDR1 SQVTM, CDR2 ANQGSEA. The DNA of the CDR3 is TGCAGCCTTTTACCGCCAGGGAAGGACACTGAAGCTTTCTTT. Amino acids: CSLLPPGKDTEAFF.

The chain couples TRBV27 to TRBJ2-7; TRBD1 matches at 8 bases. This CDR3 spans 17 amino acids. CDR1 and CDR2 (germline): MNHEY, SMNVEV (reference sequence). Trimming at V came to 5 bases and at J to 4 bases, leaving 16 bases not matched to a gene. CDR3 sequence: CASSPFVGAGGLYEQYF. CDR3 coding DNA: TGTGCCAGCAGTCCTTTCGTCGGGGCAGGGGGCTTATACGAGCAGTACTTC.

This clone was found many times. V and J are TRBV29-1 and TRBJ2-3; D is unresolved. The V gene's germline CDR1 is SQVTM and CDR2 ANQGSEA. This CDR3 is 10 amino acids long. The CDR3 protein is CVTSTDTQYF. The CDR3 DNA sequence: TGCGTGACTAGCACAGATACGCAGTATTTT.

The V call is TRBV19, the J call TRBJ2-2; D is undetermined. Germline CDR1 reads LNHDA; CDR2 reads SQIVND (reference sequence). The ends were cut back, 4 bases at V and 1 base at J, with 10 bases in the middle. There are 15 residues in the CDR3. The CDR3 sequence: CASSTPGGNTGELFF. The CDR3 DNA follows: TGTGCCAGTAGTACCCCCGGCGGGAACACCGGGGAGCTGTTTTTT.

The CDR3 DNA is TGTGCCAGCAGCGTAAACCCCGAATCGGATTCACCCCTCCACTTT. Translated: CASSVNPESDSPLHF. V and J are TRBV9 and TRBJ1-6, with unresolved D. Germline V gene lookup returns CDR1 SGDLS and CDR2 YYNGEE. V lost 1 base and J 8 bases, leaving 13 bases between the germline ends. The CDR3 length is 15 residues.

The CDR3 is CAWSKGAYEQYF. The CDR3 nucleotides are TGTGCCTGGAGTAAGGGGGCCTACGAGCAGTACTTC. The V call is TRBV30, the J call TRBJ2-7; TRBD1 is a possible D gene (6 bases). The CDR3 covers 12 residues. Germline loops: CDR1 GTSNPN, CDR2 SVGIG (reference sequence). Trimming pared 2 bases from V and 2 bases from J, leaving 7 bases between.

This clone showed up just a few times. The chain links TRBV2 to TRBJ2-5; 7 bases are shared with TRBD2. TRBJ2-7 matches the DNA end more closely, so the J call is doubtful. Germline CDR1 is SNHLY and CDR2 is FYNNEI. This CDR3 has 13 amino acids. The DNA for the CDR3 is TGTGCCAGCATCGGGGGGACCACCTACGAGCAGTACTTC. The encoded protein is CASIGGTTYEQYF.

J is TRBJ1-5 and V is TRBV6-5; D is ambiguous. CDR1 and CDR2 from the germline V gene are MNHEY and SVGAGI. Trimming stripped 2 bases from V and 5 bases from J, with 10 bases between. CDR3 length equals 14 residues. The CDR3 region is CASSYRASDQPQHF. The CDR3 bases are TGTGCCAGCAGTTACAGGGCTTCAGATCAGCCCCAGCATTTT.

This clone was found once. The chain carries TRBV30 and TRBJ1-1; D remains unclear. V was cut by 0 bases and J by 0 bases, with 5 bases left in between. The CDR3 contains 13 residues. CDR1 and CDR2 (germline): GTSNPN, SVGIG (reference sequence). CDR3 DNA: TGTGCCTGGAGTGTCGACCTGAACACTGAAGCTTTCTTT. This translates into CAWSVDLNTEAFF.

V usage is TRBV18 and J usage is TRBJ1-1; D may be TRBD1 (5 bases). The CDR3 is 12 residues long. Germline CDR1 reads KGHSH; CDR2 reads LQKENI. Trimming shortened V by 3 bases and J by 8 bases, and 10 bases separated the two germline ends. CDR3 protein: CASSPTAGEAFF. CDR3 nucleotide sequence: TGTGCCAGCTCACCGACAGCGGGCGAAGCTTTCTTT.

This clone appeared a single time. V and J are TRBV30 and TRBJ2-7; D unresolved. Trimming removed 0 bases at V and 5 bases at J, with 8 bases between. CDR1 is GTSNPN and CDR2 is SVGIG in the germline V gene (reference sequence). This CDR3 region has 12 residues. CDR3 amino acids: CAWSVPPNEQYF. DNA of the CDR3: TGTGCCTGGAGTGTTCCACCGAACGAGCAGTACTTC. Combining the CDR3 with reference TRBV30 and TRBJ2-7 gives the whole variable domain SQTIHQWPATLVQPVGSPLSLECTVEGTSNPNLYWYRQAAGRGLQLLFYSVGIGQISSEVPQNLSASRPQDRQFILSSKKLLLSDSGFYLCAWSVPPNEQYFGPGTRLTVT.